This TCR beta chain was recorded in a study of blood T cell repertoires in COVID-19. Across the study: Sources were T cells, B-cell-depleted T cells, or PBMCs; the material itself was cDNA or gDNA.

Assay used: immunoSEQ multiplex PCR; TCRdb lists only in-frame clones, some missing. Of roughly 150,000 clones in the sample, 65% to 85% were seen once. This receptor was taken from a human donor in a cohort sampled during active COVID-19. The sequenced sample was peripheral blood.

The CDR3: CASSLSSYEQYF. CDR3 in DNA: TGCGCCAGCAGCCTCAGCTCCTACGAGCAGTACTTC. The chain uses TRBV5-1 and TRBJ2-7; D uncertain. The CDR3 runs 12 residues. V lost 4 bases and J 0 bases, leaving 5 bases between the germline ends. In germline, CDR1 is SGHRS, CDR2 YFSETQ.